This T cell receptor (beta chain) was retrieved from a study of cytomegalovirus exposure and HLA in healthy donors. The primer mix had 60 Vbeta and 13 Jbeta primers. Libraries were prepared by immunoSEQ multiplex PCR; TCRdb keeps only in-frame clonotypes and omits some of them. The table includes 100,000 to 150,000 clones, 77% detected once. The CDR3 is 16 amino acids. Germline V gene sequence: CDR1 SEHNR, CDR2 FQNEAQ (reference sequence). V lost 5 bases, J lost 3 bases, and 9 bases stayed unmatched. This clonotype originated in a woman aged 40 to 50 in good health and CMV-seropositive. This chain links TRBV7-9 with TRBJ2-3, with 9 bases lining up with TRBD2. Sequenced input: PBMCs. In nucleotides, the CDR3 is TGTGCCAGCAGCCACATAGCGGGAGCAAGGACAGATACGCAGTATTTT. Translation: CASSHIAGARTDTQYF.